The T cell receptor beta chain under discussion was sequenced for a study of T-cell memory formation after mild COVID-19. Background on the study: Across donors, TCR clusters were largely donor specific.

CDR3 length equals 15 residues. Germline V CDR1 and CDR2: SGHRS, YFSETQ. V trimming: 0 bases; J trimming: 3 bases; junction bases outside the gene matches: 4. This clonotype was found many times. Its specificity is unknown. Study results and caveats: Those CD4+ clones that contracted were mainly in CM and EM (CD8+ ones in EMRA). Second-wave clones with a day 37 peak had unconfirmed SARS-CoV-2 specificity.

Amplification by 5'RACE using constant-segment primers produced TCR alpha and TCR beta cDNA libraries that carried sample barcodes and UMIs. TCRdb re-derived calls from the 5' RACE reads in MiXCR, one entry per CDR3 protein. The sample holds about 27,000 distinct CDR3 sequences, less than 8% seen once. The rearrangement joins TRBV5-1 to TRBJ2-7; TRBD1 matches at 9 bases. The sequenced material came from PBMCs or a T cell subset sorted from them (not recorded which). The TCR originated in an adult woman who had mild COVID-19 (a few samples of this study predate the infection). Cell type and time point are not known. This CDR3 reads CASSLAAGQGYEQYF. The CDR3 region has the DNA TGCGCCAGCAGCTTGGCCGCGGGACAGGGCTACGAGCAGTACTTC.